This T cell receptor beta chain is drawn from a study of Graves' ophthalmopathy and Graves' hyperthyroidism. RNA transcripts were the source from which TCR beta CDR3 regions were amplified. Investigators did first-round RT-PCR with HTBI primers, then second-round multiplex PCR. MiXCR, run by TCRdb on the multiplex PCR reads, gives a single entry per CDR3 protein. This sample has almost 400,000 distinct CDR3 sequences; about 16% occur once, and the top ten carry roughly 1.5%. There are many counts of this clonotype. Germline V lookup: CDR1 SGHRS, CDR2 YFSETQ. Unmatched junction bases numbered 2, after V lost 1 base and J lost 0 bases. The CDR3 has 15 amino acids. The diagnosis combined clinical symptoms, thyroxine, TRAb, thyroid ultrasound and orbital computed tomography scans.

The clonotype originates from a woman between 18 and 30 years old with Graves' ophthalmopathy. What was sequenced was peripheral blood. V and J are TRBV5-1 and TRBJ2-7, with 9 positions matching TRBD2. In nucleotides, the CDR3 is TGCGCCAGCAGCTTGTTTAGCGGGAGCTCCTACGAGCAGTACTTC. Amino acid sequence: CASSLFSGSSYEQYF. Looking up the rest from reference TRBV5-1 and TRBJ2-7 gives the full variable domain: KAGVTQTPRYLIKTRGQQVTLSCSPISGHRSVSWYQQTPGQGLQFLFEYFSETQRNKGNFPGRFSGRQFSNSRSEMNVSTLELGDSALYLCASSLFSGSSYEQYFGPGTRLTVT.